These 24 T cell receptor beta chains were all obtained from the same sample, sequenced in a study of T cells after yellow fever vaccination. TCRdb used MiXCR to reprocess the 5' RACE reads, holding one entry per CDR3 protein. The data show roughly 340,000 distinct CDR3 sequences, 8.7% seen once. The input for sequencing was PBMCs, taken on the day of the first yellow fever vaccination. The receptors shown here come from a man between 18 and 29 years old who received the YFV17D yellow fever vaccine.

This clonotype was recorded a few times. This chain uses TRBV4-1 with TRBJ2-7; TRBD2 is a possible D gene (6 bases). This CDR3 spans 15 amino acids. Per germline, CDR1 MGHRA and CDR2 YSYEKL. Trimming took off 3 bases at V and 2 bases at J, with 14 bases between the two ends. Written as DNA, the CDR3 is TGCGCCAGCAGCCATTTACAGGAGGGCCCCTACGAGCAGTACTTC. This gives the protein CASSHLQEGPYEQYF.

This chain links TRBV7-2 with TRBJ2-3; D remains unclear. CDR1 and CDR2 (germline): SGHTA, FQGNSA. With 8 bases removed from V and 2 bases from J, the gap between germline ends came to 17 bases. The CDR3 runs 15 residues. This CDR3 is CASRLDRSATDTQYF. DNA of the CDR3: TGTGCCAGCCGACTGGACCGGTCGGCCACAGATACGCAGTATTTT.

This clonotype appeared a few times. The chain carries TRBV6-2 or TRBV6-3 and TRBJ1-5; D possibly corresponds to TRBD1 (5 bases). Deletions cut 5 bases from V and 7 bases from J, with 12 bases between. CDR1 MNHEY and CDR2 SVGEGT come from the germline V gene. The CDR3 length is 13 residues. CDR3 in amino acids: CASSPGFGQPQHF. CDR3 nucleotides: TGTGCCAGCAGTCCAGGGTTCGGCCAGCCCCAGCATTTT.

J is TRBJ2-7 and V is TRBV3-1; D not certain. The CDR3 totals 15 residues. Per the germline V gene, CDR1 is LGHDT and CDR2 is YNNKEL (reference sequence). V shed 1 base and J shed 2 bases, with 12 bases lying between them. In nucleotides, the CDR3 is TGTGCCAGCAGCCAAGTGCCGGGCGAAACCTACGAGCAGTACTTC. It yields the protein CASSQVPGETYEQYF.

This chain joins TRBV5-1 and TRBJ2-5; TRBD1 is a possible D gene (6 bases). CDR3 length: 16 residues. Germline V gene data show CDR1 as SGHRS and CDR2 as YFSETQ. Between the trimmed V and J ends, which lost 4 bases and 4 bases, there was a span of 20 bases. The CDR3 loop is CASSATGTSWGETQYF. CDR3 nucleotides: TGCGCCAGCAGCGCCACAGGGACATCTTGGGGAGAGACCCAGTACTTC. The whole variable domain, remainder taken from reference TRBV5-1 and TRBJ2-5, is KAGVTQTPRYLIKTRGQQVTLSCSPISGHRSVSWYQQTPGQGLQFLFEYFSETQRNKGNFPGRFSGRQFSNSRSEMNVSTLELGDSALYLCASSATGTSWGETQYFGPGTRLLVL.

This clonotype came up a few times. V and J are TRBV6-5 and TRBJ1-4; 9 bases align to TRBD1. Germline CDR1 reads MNHEY; CDR2 reads SVGAGI. The ends lost 4 bases at V and 5 bases at J; junction bases unmatched: 5. The CDR3 loop spans 15 amino acids. The CDR3 DNA sequence: TGTGCCAGCAGTTCCCCGACAGGGGGGAATGAAAAACTGTTTTTT. It codes for CASSSPTGGNEKLFF.

This clonotype was seen only a few times. The rearrangement uses TRBV4-2 and TRBJ1-1; the match to TRBD1 covers 9 bases. Germline values: CDR1 LGHNA, CDR2 YNFKEQ. V lost 6 bases, J lost 6 bases, and 11 bases stayed unmatched. The CDR3 is 15 amino acids. The CDR3 loop reads CASSLDQQGASEAFF. The DNA for the CDR3 is TGTGCCAGCAGTCTGGATCAACAGGGGGCGTCTGAAGCTTTCTTT.

This clonotype was observed a handful of times. The chain is built from TRBV9 and TRBJ2-5; D remains unclear. Germline V gene sequence: CDR1 SGDLS, CDR2 YYNGEE. V lost 0 bases and J lost 5, with 11 bases in between. This CDR3 is built from 14 residues. CDR3 in DNA: TGTGCCAGCAGCGTAGAAAGTCCTCCGGAGACCCAGTACTTC. Translated: CASSVESPPETQYF.

This clonotype was counted ten times or more. The gene calls are TRBV20-1 and TRBJ2-1, with D perhaps matching TRBD2 (7 bases). Germline V CDR1 and CDR2: DFQATT, SNEGSKA (reference sequence). This CDR3 spans 13 amino acids. Trimming left V 2 bases short and J 5 bases short, with 10 bases between. CDR3 region: CSARSGGNNEQFF. DNA for the CDR3: TGCAGTGCTAGATCGGGGGGCAACAATGAGCAGTTCTTC.

V usage is TRBV3-1 and J usage is TRBJ2-2, with a possible D match to TRBD1 (5 bases). The CDR3 consists of 16 residues. From germline, CDR1 is LGHDT and CDR2 YNNKEL (reference sequence). Trimming shortened V by 1 base and J by 0 bases, and 9 bases separated the two germline ends. The chain's CDR3 is CASSQVGRANTGELFF. The CDR3 nucleotides read TGTGCCAGCAGCCAAGTCGGCAGGGCGAACACCGGGGAGCTGTTTTTT.

This clonotype appeared many times. This chain connects TRBV6-2 or TRBV6-3 to TRBJ2-7; D is unclear. From germline, CDR1 is MNHEY and CDR2 SVGEGT. This CDR3 comprises 13 residues. Trimming removed 2 bases at V and 5 bases at J, with 10 bases between. The CDR3 here is CASSYPESNEQYV. DNA of the CDR3: TGTGCCAGCAGTTACCCGGAGTCTAACGAGCAGTACGTC.

This clonotype was detected only a few times. This CDR3 reads CASNGFSSYNEQFF. The CDR3 DNA follows: TGTGCCAGCAACGGTTTTAGCTCCTACAATGAGCAGTTCTTC. The chain couples TRBV6-1 to TRBJ2-1, with D uncertain. V was pared by 7 bases and J by 0 bases, with 10 bases between. The CDR3 is made up of 14 amino acids. The V gene's germline CDR1 is MNHNS and CDR2 SASEGT.

The table lists this clonotype with a few counts. The gene calls are TRBV4-3 and TRBJ1-1; no clear D. Trimming removed 1 base from V and 7 bases from J, with 10 bases in between. CDR1 and CDR2 from the germline V gene are LGHNA and YSLEER. This CDR3 region has 13 residues. CDR3 in DNA: TGCGCCAGCAGCCAAGGGGGTAACGGTGAAGCTTTCTTT. Protein product: CASSQGGNGEAFF.

V usage is TRBV12-3 or TRBV12-4 and J usage is TRBJ2-1; 16 bases are a match to TRBD2. V was pared by 4 bases and J by 8 bases, with 5 bases of the junction left unmatched. The CDR3 runs 16 residues. The CDR3 sequence is CASSSGLAGGVDEQFF. For the CDR3, the DNA is TGTGCCAGCAGTTCGGGACTAGCGGGGGGGGTCGATGAGCAGTTCTTC.

This clonotype was counted many times. The V and J genes are TRBV27 and TRBJ1-1, with a tentative D call TRBD1 (5 bases). CDR3 length: 13 amino acids. Germline lookup yields CDR1 MNHEY and CDR2 SMNVEV (reference sequence). V was trimmed by 2 bases and J by 4 bases, leaving 8 bases between them. CDR3 nucleotides: TGTGCCAGCAGTTTACCGGGGACCACTGAAGCTTTCTTT. Amino acid sequence: CASSLPGTTEAFF.

Note on this clonotype: The CDR3 carries no conserved terminal phenylalanine or tryptophan, so it likely arises from a read error. The chain uses TRBV5-6 and TRBJ1-6; D is unclear. Looked up from germline, CDR1 is SGHDT and CDR2 is YYEEEE. Trimming shortened V by 0 bases and J by 7 bases, and 11 bases separated the two germline ends. The CDR3 spans 15 residues. The CDR3 reads CASSLGRGPNSPLHL. The CDR3 coding sequence is TGTGCCAGCAGCTTGGGGCGGGGTCCCAATTCACCCCTCCACCTT.

This clonotype has just a few counts. This sequence joins TRBV6-5 and TRBJ1-3; possible D gene TRBD1, 5 bases. CDR3 length equals 16 residues. Germline V gene data show CDR1 as MNHEY and CDR2 as SVGAGI. V was pared by 4 bases and J by 1 base, with 14 bases between. The CDR3 reads CASSWVGGGSGNTIYF. The CDR3 DNA sequence: TGTGCCAGCAGTTGGGTCGGCGGGGGATCTGGAAACACCATATATTTT.

Only a few counts were recorded for this clonotype. The gene calls are TRBV6-1 and TRBJ2-1; D gene unclear. Germline CDR1 and CDR2: MNHNS and SASEGT. The V gene lost 8 bases and the J gene lost 2 bases, with 13 bases spanning the gap. There are 14 residues in the CDR3. The CDR3 region is CASALGPAYNEQFF. DNA for the CDR3: TGTGCCAGCGCTCTGGGCCCAGCCTACAATGAGCAGTTCTTC.

CDR3 amino acids: CASSRQELRSGELFF. The CDR3 nucleotides are TGTGCCAGCAGCCGGCAGGAACTAAGGTCGGGGGAGCTGTTTTTT. J is TRBJ2-2 and V is TRBV5-4; D gene ambiguous. This CDR3 is 15 amino acids long. V lost 4 bases to trimming and J lost 8 bases, with 18 bases between them. Germline values: CDR1 SGHNT, CDR2 YYREEE (reference sequence). Full variable domain (missing parts from reference TRBV5-4 and TRBJ2-2): ETGVTQSPTHLIKTRGQQVTLRCSSQSGHNTVSWYQQALGQGPQFIFQYYREEENGRGNFPPRFSGLQFPNYSSELNVNALELDDSALYLCASSRQELRSGELFFGEGSRLTVL.

This clonotype was counted at least ten times. This chain connects TRBV20-1 to TRBJ2-7; the match to TRBD1 covers 11 bases. This CDR3 region has 13 residues. V shed 4 bases, J shed 6 bases, and the junction held 5 bases outside the gene matches. Germline V gene sequence: CDR1 DFQATT, CDR2 SNEGSKA (reference sequence). This CDR3 reads CSAIEDRGREQYV. The CDR3 bases are TGCAGTGCTATTGAGGACAGGGGGCGCGAGCAGTACGTC.

This clonotype was seen repeatedly, ten times or more. The chain has TRBV5-1 and TRBJ2-3; the D is unclear. In germline, CDR1 is SGHRS, CDR2 YFSETQ. The CDR3 is 13 amino acids. Trimming left V 4 bases short and J 7 bases short, with 13 bases between. Here the CDR3 reads CASSPSSPYTQYF. DNA for the CDR3: TGCGCCAGCAGCCCGAGCAGCCCGTATACGCAGTATTTT. Full variable domain (remainder filled in from reference TRBV5-1 and TRBJ2-3): KAGVTQTPRYLIKTRGQQVTLSCSPISGHRSVSWYQQTPGQGLQFLFEYFSETQRNKGNFPGRFSGRQFSNSRSEMNVSTLELGDSALYLCASSPSSPYTQYFGPGTRLTVL.

The chain links TRBV4-3 to TRBJ2-2, with TRBD1 matching 7 bases. From germline, CDR1 is LGHNA and CDR2 YSLEER. The CDR3 has 15 residues. The V gene end was trimmed by 1 base and the J gene end by 5 bases; junction bases not matched to a gene: 4. CDR3 nucleotide sequence: TGCGCCAGCAGCCAAGCGGGACAGTCGACCGGGGAGCTGTTTTTT. The encoded protein is CASSQAGQSTGELFF.

The gene calls are TRBV6-1 and TRBJ2-1, with 14 bases identical to TRBD2. J gave up 8 bases and V 6 bases, and 6 bases lay outside the gene matches. CDR3 length: 15 amino acids. The germline CDR1 and CDR2 sequences are MNHNS and SASEGT. The DNA for the CDR3 is TGTGCCAGCAGAGAGCCGGGACTAGCGGGGGATGAGCAGTTCTTC. Translated, it gives CASREPGLAGDEQFF.

This clonotype was seen a handful of times. This rearrangement joins TRBV6-1 to TRBJ1-2, with 7 nucleotides matching TRBD1. The V gene's germline CDR1 is MNHNS and CDR2 SASEGT. The length of the CDR3 is 15 residues. V shed 6 bases and J 2 bases; nucleotides not matched to a gene: 9. CDR3 sequence (DNA): TGTGCCAGCAGCCTTACGACAGGGTTAAACTATGGCTACACCTTC. Encoded protein: CASSLTTGLNYGYTF.